A single sample gave rise to the 24 T cell receptor beta chains below, sequenced in a study of Tregs in tolerant kidney transplant recipients. Mixed chimerism was transient after nonmyeloablative marrow transplants from related graft donors. Here immunoSEQ multiplex PCR was the method, and the copy in TCRdb shows in-frame clones only, minus some. The sample yields 12,000 to 15,000 clones, of which the top ten take up about 4%. The sequencing here drew on CD4+ T cells from blood (PBMCs), taken 12 months after the transplant. The source is a human patient who received a combined kidney and bone marrow transplant. The T cells may partly be graft donor cells.

In terms of frequency, this clone is medium-sized. The read halts 3 residues ahead of the CDR3 end, with the missing end drawn from the germline J gene. The rearrangement links TRBV28 to TRBJ2-1; TRBD2 might be the D (5 bases). The CDR3 is 15 residues long. Germline V CDR1 and CDR2: MDHEN, SYDVKM. The V end was cut by 6 bases, the J end by 2 bases, with 14 bases between. The CDR3 DNA, read in part, is TGTGCCAGCAGCTTTAAGAGCGGCACCTACAATGAG. Amino acid sequence: CASSFKSGTYNE. The entire CDR3 sequence reads CASSFKSGTYNEQFF.

Details on this clone: Read data end 3 residues before the CDR3 end; the end is taken from the germline J gene. The rearrangement joins TRBV5-4 to TRBJ2-3; D uncertain. Germline V lookup: CDR1 SGHNT, CDR2 YYREEE (reference sequence). The V end was cut by 3 bases, the J end by 3 bases, with 8 bases between. CDR3 size: 13 residues. CDR3 DNA, as far as it was read: TGTGCCAGCAGCTCGATTAGTACAGATACG. Translated, it gives CASSSISTDT. The full-length CDR3 reads as CASSSISTDTQYF.

A word on this clone: The read gets to within 3 residues of the CDR3 end, and the germline J gene fills in the rest. The chain carries TRBV2 and TRBJ2-2, with 8 positions matching TRBD1. Germline CDR1 and CDR2: SNHLY and FYNNEI. V lost 6 bases to trimming and J lost 1 base; unmatched junction nucleotides: 4. The CDR3 totals 15 residues. The CDR3 region is CASRSGTGNTGELFF. The sequenced part of the CDR3 DNA is TGTGCCAGCAGGTCCGGGACAGGGAACACCGGGGAG.

In regard to this clone: The missing CDR3 end, 3 residues past where the read stops, is filled in from the germline J gene. This chain uses TRBV6-8 with TRBJ1-5, with 7 nucleotides matching TRBD1. CDR1 MNHGY and CDR2 SAAAGT come from the germline V gene. Trimming at V came to 11 bases and at J to 4 bases, leaving 11 bases not matched to a gene. The CDR3 sequence is 14 residues long. CDR3 residues: CAGRDDRENQPQHF. Partial CDR3 DNA: TGTGCCGGCCGGGATGACAGGGAGAATCAGCCC.

Of note for this clone: With the read ending 3 residues before the CDR3 end, the germline J gene is used to fill in that end. This rearrangement joins TRBV20-1 to TRBJ2-6; 10 nucleotides agree with TRBD2. The CDR3 loop spans 20 amino acids. The germline CDR1 and CDR2 sequences are DFQATT and SNEGSKA (reference sequence). V was clipped by 6 bases and J by 0 bases; unmatched bases: 17. The CDR3 DNA, read in part, is TGCAGTGCCGCACAGGAACCCGGGACTAGCGACTACTCTGGGGCCAACGTC. Translation gives CSAAQEPGTSDYSGANV. The full-length CDR3 reads as CSAAQEPGTSDYSGANVLTF.

Of note for this clone: The read is 3 residues too short to cover the CDR3 end, so that end is filled in from the germline J gene. V gene TRBV5-6 combines with J gene TRBJ1-2; 8 bases are a match to TRBD1. This CDR3 spans 15 amino acids. Unmatched junction bases numbered 10, after V lost 6 bases and J lost 3 bases. The germline V gene has CDR1 SGHDT and CDR2 YYEEEE. The DNA read from the CDR3 is TGTGCCAGCAACATGAATGGACAGGGAGACTATGGC. Its protein is CASNMNGQGDYG. The CDR3 reads in full as CASNMNGQGDYGYTF.

Comments on this clone: The sequenced fragment ends 3 residues before the CDR3 boundary, so the rest is inferred from the germline J gene. The V gene is TRBV28, the J gene TRBJ2-1; 11 bases fit TRBD1. This CDR3 region has 15 residues. Germline loops: CDR1 MDHEN, CDR2 SYDVKM. V lost 2 bases and J lost 7; bases outside the gene matches: 4. The CDR3 spells CASSLAGTGGNEQFF. Partial CDR3 DNA: TGTGCCAGCAGTTTAGCGGGGACAGGGGGTAATGAG.

A remark on this clone: The read ends 3 residues before the CDR3 terminus; that terminus is restored from the germline J gene. V and J are TRBV20-1 and TRBJ2-1; TRBD2 is a possible D gene (7 bases). V was cut by 1 base and J by 8 bases, with 12 bases left in between. The CDR3 runs to 13 residues. Per the germline V gene, CDR1 is DFQATT and CDR2 is SNEGSKA (reference sequence). CDR3 DNA, as far as it was read: TGCAGTGCTAGAGCTCCGGGGGGCCATGAG. Translated, it gives CSARAPGGHE. The whole CDR3 protein is CSARAPGGHEQFF.

Comment on this clone: The read falls 3 residues short of the CDR3 end, and the missing part is taken from the germline J gene. The J gene is TRBJ2-3, the V gene TRBV30, with 12 bases aligning to TRBD2. CDR3 length equals 15 residues. Trimming took 2 bases from V and 4 from J; bases not matched to a gene: 4. CDR1 GTSNPN and CDR2 SVGIG come from the germline V gene (reference sequence). This CDR3 reads CAWSWSSGRADTQYF. The DNA read from the CDR3 is TGTGCCTGGAGTTGGTCTAGCGGGAGGGCAGATACG.

Concerning this clone: The read ends 3 residues early relative to the CDR3; the germline J gene fills the gap. The chain links TRBV30 to TRBJ2-1; 10 nucleotides match TRBD2. Germline V gives CDR1 GTSNPN, CDR2 SVGIG (reference sequence). The CDR3 loop spans 15 amino acids. V trimming: 0 bases; J trimming: 9 bases; junction bases outside the gene matches: 8. CDR3 sequence: CAWSVKLAGGVEQFF. The part of the CDR3 DNA that was read is TGTGCCTGGAGTGTAAAATTAGCGGGAGGTGTTGAG. Looking up the rest from reference TRBV30 and TRBJ2-1 gives the full variable domain: SQTIHQWPATLVQPVGSPLSLECTVEGTSNPNLYWYRQAAGRGLQLLFYSVGIGQISSEVPQNLSASRPQDRQFILSSKKLLLSDSGFYLCAWSVKLAGGVEQFFGPGTRLTVL.

Of note for this clone: The CDR3 goes on 3 residues after the read ends, and that part is filled in from the germline J gene. The chain has TRBV20-1 and TRBJ1-1, with D perhaps matching TRBD1 (6 bases). Trimming cost V 6 bases and J 1 base, with 6 bases left between them. The CDR3 is 11 residues long. CDR1 and CDR2 (germline): DFQATT, SNEGSKA (reference sequence). CDR3 region: CSADRNTEAFF. CDR3 DNA (partial): TGCAGTGCGGACAGGAACACTGAA.

The CDR3 sequence is CSVLRTGDNEAFF. The part of the CDR3 DNA that was read is TGCAGCGTACTAAGGACAGGAGACAATGAA. This rearrangement joins TRBV29-1 to TRBJ1-1; TRBD1 matches 7 bases. The read gets to within 3 residues of the CDR3 end, and the germline J gene fills in the rest. Unmatched junction bases numbered 11, after V lost 6 bases and J lost 7 bases. The V gene's germline CDR1 is SQVTM and CDR2 ANQGSEA. This CDR3 comprises 13 residues.

About this clone: The DNA ends 3 residues before the CDR3 does, and the rest of the CDR3 is filled in from the germline J gene. The chain has TRBV20-1 and TRBJ2-3; maybe TRBD2 (5 bases). From germline, CDR1 is DFQATT and CDR2 SNEGSKA (reference sequence). The CDR3 runs to 13 residues. CDR3 protein: CSSTRSGADTQYF. CDR3 bases read: TGCAGCAGTACTAGGTCAGGCGCAGATACG.

The sequenced part of the CDR3 DNA is TGCAGCGTCGCCAGGGGTAGGAACACTGAA. It codes for CSVARGRNTE. The full CDR3 reads CSVARGRNTEAFF. This rearrangement joins TRBV29-1 to TRBJ1-1, with a weak D call TRBD1 (6 bases). The read terminates 3 residues ahead of where the CDR3 ends, so the germline J gene completes it. Germline loops: CDR1 SQVTM, CDR2 ANQGSEA. Trimming stripped 6 bases from V and 1 base from J, with 12 bases between. This CDR3 comprises 13 residues.

With regard to this clone: Read data end 3 residues before the CDR3 end; the end is taken from the germline J gene. The chain has TRBV2 and TRBJ2-5; 8 bases line up with TRBD2. CDR1 is SNHLY and CDR2 is FYNNEI in the germline V gene. The trim removed 3 bases at V and 2 bases at J, leaving 8 bases unmatched. The CDR3 consists of 16 residues. The CDR3 reads CASSDVAGGMQETQYF. The part of the CDR3 DNA that was read is TGTGCCAGCAGTGATGTTGCGGGAGGTATGCAAGAGACC. Complete variable domain (other parts from reference TRBV2 and TRBJ2-5): EPEVTQTPSHQVTQMGQEVILRCVPISNHLYFYWYRQILGQKVEFLVSFYNNEISEKSEIFDDQFSVERPDGSNFTLKIRSTKLEDSAMYFCASSDVAGGMQETQYFGPGTRLLVL.

Of note for this clone: The CDR3 goes on 3 residues after the read ends, and that part is filled in from the germline J gene. This chain uses TRBV19 with TRBJ2-7; 10 bases match TRBD1. V was clipped by 3 bases and J by 4 bases; unmatched bases: 3. Germline loops: CDR1 LNHDA, CDR2 SQIVND (reference sequence). This CDR3 has 14 amino acids. The CDR3 DNA, read in part, is TGTGCCAGTAGTATGGGACAGGGGAGGTACGAG. Protein sequence: CASSMGQGRYE. The whole CDR3 protein is CASSMGQGRYEQYF.

A word on this clone: The read terminates 3 residues ahead of where the CDR3 ends, so the germline J gene completes it. The chain uses TRBV7-9 and TRBJ2-2; D gene unclear. Germline-derived CDR1 and CDR2 are SEHNR and FQNEAQ (reference sequence). The CDR3 has 14 amino acids. Trimming took 4 bases from V and 1 from J, leaving 7 bases between them. The CDR3 reads CASSSGRNTGELFF. CDR3 DNA (partial): TGTGCCAGCAGCTCTGGCAGGAACACCGGGGAG.

Points on this clone: The sequenced fragment ends 3 residues before the CDR3 boundary, so the rest is inferred from the germline J gene. The V call is TRBV20-1, the J call TRBJ1-2, with 7 nucleotides matching TRBD1. This CDR3 is 17 amino acids long. CDR1 is DFQATT, CDR2 SNEGSKA, per germline (reference sequence). After removal of 1 base from V and 4 bases from J, the junction contained 15 bases not matched to a gene. The chain's CDR3 is CSARVGRGALGGYGYTF. Incomplete CDR3 DNA: TGCAGTGCTAGAGTGGGCAGGGGGGCCCTAGGTGGCTATGGC.

Of note for this clone: From the germline J gene comes the end of the CDR3, since the read stops 3 residues before it. The V call is TRBV29-1, the J call TRBJ2-1; 10 positions agree with TRBD2. After removal of 4 bases from V and 1 base from J, the junction contained 4 bases not matched to a gene. Germline V gene data show CDR1 as SQVTM and CDR2 as ANQGSEA. The CDR3 is made up of 15 amino acids. CDR3 residues: CSVAGLADSYNEQFF. The CDR3 bases that were read are TGCAGCGTTGCTGGACTAGCGGATTCCTACAATGAG.

Turning to this clone: Compared with germline, one end of the junction differs, possibly owing to a read error. Read coverage stops 3 residues before the CDR3 terminus; the germline J gene supplies the remainder. The chain employs TRBV2 and TRBJ1-5; 8 bases match TRBD1. Germline CDR1 SNHLY, CDR2 FYNNEI. CDR3 length equals 13 residues. The CDR3 protein is CASSAGGKQPQHF. The part of the CDR3 DNA that was read is TGTGCCAGCAGTGCAGGGGGCAAGCAGCCC. Together with reference TRBV2 and TRBJ1-5, the CDR3 gives the full variable domain: EPEVTQTPSHQVTQMGQEVILRCVPISNHLYFYWYRQILGQKVEFLVSFYNNEISEKSEIFDDQFSVERPDGSNFTLKIRSTKLEDSAMYFCASSAGGKQPQHFGDGTRLSIL.

Notes on this clone: The CDR3 extends 3 residues past the end of the read, so its final part is completed from the germline J gene. The V gene is TRBV20-1, the J gene TRBJ2-1; D may be TRBD1 (5 bases). CDR3 length: 13 amino acids. The V gene's germline CDR1 is DFQATT and CDR2 SNEGSKA (reference sequence). V lost 4 bases and J lost 4, with 11 bases in between. Here the CDR3 reads CSAKGLLYNEQFF. The part of the CDR3 DNA that was read is TGCAGTGCTAAGGGGCTCCTTTACAATGAG.

As concerns this clone: The read terminates 3 residues ahead of where the CDR3 ends, so the germline J gene completes it. The J gene is TRBJ2-1, the V gene TRBV20-1; 11 bases match TRBD2. The CDR3 is made up of 16 amino acids. Germline V CDR1 and CDR2: DFQATT, SNEGSKA (reference sequence). The V and J ends lost 3 bases and 7 bases, in that order; junction bases with no gene match: 11. The sequenced part of the CDR3 DNA is TGCAGTGCTAGCTCACTAGCGGGAGAGGGGAGGAATGAG. Translation: CSASSLAGEGRNE. Given in full, the CDR3 is CSASSLAGEGRNEQFF.

To note about this clone: The read stops 3 residues short of the end of the CDR3; the missing end is completed from the germline J gene. V usage is TRBV18 and J usage is TRBJ2-7; 8 nucleotides line up with TRBD1. The ends lost 2 bases at V and 0 bases at J; junction bases unmatched: 3. The CDR3 spans 15 residues. Germline V gene data show CDR1 as KGHSH and CDR2 as LQKENI. Here the CDR3 reads CASSPGGQASYEQYF. The CDR3 DNA, read in part, is TGTGCCAGCTCACCAGGGGGACAGGCCTCCTACGAG.

Details on this clone: At one end, the junction sequence differs from germline, possibly due to a read error. The CDR3 end is not reached by the read, which stops 3 residues before it; the germline J gene fills it in. This chain links TRBV6-2 or TRBV6-3 with TRBJ2-5; perhaps TRBD1 as D (6 bases). The CDR3 contains 15 residues. The germline CDR1 and CDR2 sequences are MNHEY and SVGEGT. CDR3 bases read: TGTGCCAGCAGTCACGATCCACAGGGCCAAAAGACC. Protein sequence: CASSHDPQGQKT. The full CDR3 protein is CASSHDPQGQKTQYF.